The sequence of this T cell receptor beta chain was determined in a study of radiotherapy plus CTLA-4 blockade in lung cancer. Treatment of patients with chemo-refractory metastatic non-small-cell lung cancer consisted of focal radiation plus CTLA-4 blockade with ipilimumab. CDR1 is LNHNV and CDR2 is YYDKDF in the germline V gene (reference sequence). There are 15 residues in the CDR3. The V gene lost 1 base and the J gene lost 10 bases, with 17 bases spanning the gap. Measured with immunoSEQ multiplex PCR; TCRdb has only the in-frame clones, and not every one. The repertoire holds fewer than 150,000 clones, about four fifths seen once, with approximately 4.7% in the top ten.

The chain links TRBV15 to TRBJ2-1; possibly TRBD1 for D (6 bases). This TCR was sampled from a human donor with non-small cell lung cancer who had a partial response to radiotherapy plus ipilimumab. Sequenced here: peripheral blood, sampled from a patient treated with radiotherapy plus ipilimumab. This chain's CDR3 is CATSRGSQGWGEQFF. The DNA for the CDR3 is TGTGCCACCAGCAGAGGATCACAGGGTTGGGGGGAGCAGTTCTTC.